This T cell receptor (beta chain) came from a study of vaccination and CD4 T cells after COVID-19. Study overall: Once diagnosed, patients had post-COVID samples drawn a median approximately 93 days later (range 35 to 161). The authors used overlapping spike peptides from SARS-CoV-2, HCoV-NL63, HCoV-OC43 and HCoV-229E to stimulate cells.

The treatment is: roughly ten-day PBMC culture with coronavirus spike peptide pools or control peptides (ViraFEST assay). Oncomine TCR Beta short-read sequencing was applied to DNA from cultured CD4+ T cells. Via MiXCR, TCRdb re-called the PCR reads, giving one row per CDR3 protein. This repertoire shows roughly 20,000 distinct CDR3 sequences, 35% to 40% found once; its top ten account for around 5%. This clonotype was seen a handful of times. Its target is unknown. The V gene lost 6 bases and the J gene lost 3 bases, with 14 bases spanning the gap. Germline values: CDR1 SQVTM, CDR2 ANQGSEA. The CDR3 spans 13 residues.

V gene TRBV29-1 combines with J gene TRBJ2-5; weak D call: TRBD2 (6 bases). This specimen was CD4+ T cells from blood, cultured in vitro, taken before SARS-CoV-2 vaccination. This receptor was obtained from a human donor who had recovered from COVID-19. CDR3 amino acids: CSVATAGEETQYF. The CDR3 nucleotides read TGCAGCGTCGCAACAGCGGGCGAAGAGACCCAGTACTTC. The full variable domain, completed using reference TRBV29-1 and TRBJ2-5, is SAVISQKPSRDICQRGTSLTIQCQVDSQVTMMFWYRQQPGQSLTLIATANQGSEATYESGFVIDKFPISRPNLTFSTLTVSNMSPEDSSIYLCSVATAGEETQYFGPGTRLLVL.